The source of this T cell receptor (beta chain) is a study of T cell responses to AZD1222 COVID-19 vaccine. The method was immunoSEQ multiplex PCR; TCRdb's version includes in-frame clones alone and lacks a portion of them. The sample shows 45,000 to 50,000 clones, about nine tenths of them seen only once. Combined were second doses at about 4 or about 12 weeks. V lost 6 bases and J lost 5, with 22 bases in between. CDR1 is SGHTS, CDR2 YDEGEE, per germline. There are 16 residues in the CDR3. This clone has a single count. This sequence was found in an adult who received the AZD1222 COVID-19 vaccine. Source: peripheral blood, taken 28 days after the second AZD1222 dose. This sequence joins TRBV5-8 and TRBJ2-3; D is unresolved. DNA for the CDR3: TGTGCCAGCAACCCTTGGACCTCCTTCTACCAAGATACGCAGTATTTT. Translating gives CASNPWTSFYQDTQYF.